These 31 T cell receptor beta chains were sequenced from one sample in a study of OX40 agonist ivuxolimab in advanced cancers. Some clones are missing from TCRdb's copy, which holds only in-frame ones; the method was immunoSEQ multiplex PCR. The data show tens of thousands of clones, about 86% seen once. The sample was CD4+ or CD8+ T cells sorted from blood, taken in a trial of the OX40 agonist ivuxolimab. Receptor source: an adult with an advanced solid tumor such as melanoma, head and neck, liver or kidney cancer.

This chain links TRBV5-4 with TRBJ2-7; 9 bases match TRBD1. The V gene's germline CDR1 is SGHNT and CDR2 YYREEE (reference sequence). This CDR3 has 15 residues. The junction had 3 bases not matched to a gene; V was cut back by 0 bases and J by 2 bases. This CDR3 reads CASSLGGQGTYEQYF. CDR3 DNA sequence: TGTGCCAGCAGCTTGGGGGGACAGGGTACCTACGAGCAGTACTTC.

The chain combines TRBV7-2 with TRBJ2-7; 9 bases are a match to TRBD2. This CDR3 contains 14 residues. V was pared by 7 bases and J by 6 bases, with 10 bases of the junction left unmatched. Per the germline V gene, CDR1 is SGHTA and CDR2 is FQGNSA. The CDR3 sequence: CASTRGGGAVEQYF. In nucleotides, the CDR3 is TGTGCCAGCACCCGCGGCGGGGGGGCGGTCGAGCAGTACTTC.

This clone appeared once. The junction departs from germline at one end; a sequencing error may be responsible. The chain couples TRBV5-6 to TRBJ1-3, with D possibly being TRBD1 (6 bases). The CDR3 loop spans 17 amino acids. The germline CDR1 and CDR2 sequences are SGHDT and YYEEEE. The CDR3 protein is CASSRLNREGGWKHHIF. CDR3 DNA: TGTGCCAGCAGCCGACTGAACAGGGAAGGTGGATGGAAACACCATATATTT.

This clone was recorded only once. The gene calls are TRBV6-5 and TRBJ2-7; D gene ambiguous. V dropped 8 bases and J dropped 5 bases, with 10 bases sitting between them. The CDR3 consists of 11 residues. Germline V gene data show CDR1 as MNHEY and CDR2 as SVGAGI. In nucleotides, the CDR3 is TGTGCCAGCGAAATAGCTAACGAGCAGTACTTC. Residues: CASEIANEQYF.

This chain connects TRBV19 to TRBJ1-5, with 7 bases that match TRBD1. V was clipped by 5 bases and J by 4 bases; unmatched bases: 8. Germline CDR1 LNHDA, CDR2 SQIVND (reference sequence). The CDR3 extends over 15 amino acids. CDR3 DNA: TGTGCCAGTAGTTCCTGGACAGGTGATAATCAGCCCCAGCATTTT. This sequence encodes CASSSWTGDNQPQHF.

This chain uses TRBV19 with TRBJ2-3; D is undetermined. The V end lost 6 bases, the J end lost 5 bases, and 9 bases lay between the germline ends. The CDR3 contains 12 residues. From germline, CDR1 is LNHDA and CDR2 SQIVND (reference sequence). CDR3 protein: CASRGAGDTQYF. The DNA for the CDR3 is TGTGCCAGTAGGGGTGCTGGAGATACGCAGTATTTT.

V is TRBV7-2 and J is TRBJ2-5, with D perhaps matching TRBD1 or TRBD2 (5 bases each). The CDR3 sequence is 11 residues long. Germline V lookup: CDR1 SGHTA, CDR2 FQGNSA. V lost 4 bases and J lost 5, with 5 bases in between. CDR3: CASSWGETQYF. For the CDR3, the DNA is TGTGCCAGCAGCTGGGGGGAGACCCAGTACTTC. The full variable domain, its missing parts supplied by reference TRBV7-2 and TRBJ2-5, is GAGVSQSPSNKVTEKGKDVELRCDPISGHTALYWYRQSLGQGLEFLIYFQGNSAPDKSGLPSDRFSAERTGGSVSTLTIQRTQQEDSAVYLCASSWGETQYFGPGTRLLVL.

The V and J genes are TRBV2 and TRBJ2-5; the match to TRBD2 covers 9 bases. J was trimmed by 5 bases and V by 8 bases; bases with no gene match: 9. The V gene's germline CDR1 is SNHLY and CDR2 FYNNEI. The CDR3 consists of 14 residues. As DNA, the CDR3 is TGTGCCAGCCAAGGGCGGGGGGGCCAGGAGACCCAGTACTTC. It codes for CASQGRGGQETQYF.

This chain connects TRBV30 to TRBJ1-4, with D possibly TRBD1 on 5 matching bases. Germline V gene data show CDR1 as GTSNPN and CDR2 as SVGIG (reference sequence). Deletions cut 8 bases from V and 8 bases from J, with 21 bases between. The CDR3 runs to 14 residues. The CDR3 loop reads CATSPGGGGEKLFF. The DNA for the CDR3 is TGTGCCACATCCCCGGGGGGAGGAGGCGAAAAACTGTTTTTT.

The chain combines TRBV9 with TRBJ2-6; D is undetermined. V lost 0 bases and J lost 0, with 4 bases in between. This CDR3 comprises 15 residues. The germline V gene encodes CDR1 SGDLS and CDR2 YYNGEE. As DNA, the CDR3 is TGTGCCAGCAGCGTAGGAAACTCTGGGGCCAACGTCCTGACTTTC. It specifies CASSVGNSGANVLTF.

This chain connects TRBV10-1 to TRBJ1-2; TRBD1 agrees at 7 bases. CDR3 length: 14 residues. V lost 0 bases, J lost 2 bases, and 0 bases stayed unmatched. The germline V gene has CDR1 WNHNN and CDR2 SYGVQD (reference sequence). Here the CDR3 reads CASSESGQNYGYTF. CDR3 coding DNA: TGCGCCAGCAGTGAGTCGGGACAGAACTATGGCTACACCTTC.

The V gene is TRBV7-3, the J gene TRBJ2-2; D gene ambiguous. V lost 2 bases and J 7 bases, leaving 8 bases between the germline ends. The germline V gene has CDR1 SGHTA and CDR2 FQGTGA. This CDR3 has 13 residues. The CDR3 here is CASSLVTDGELFF. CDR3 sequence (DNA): TGTGCCAGCAGCTTAGTGACGGACGGGGAGCTGTTTTTT.

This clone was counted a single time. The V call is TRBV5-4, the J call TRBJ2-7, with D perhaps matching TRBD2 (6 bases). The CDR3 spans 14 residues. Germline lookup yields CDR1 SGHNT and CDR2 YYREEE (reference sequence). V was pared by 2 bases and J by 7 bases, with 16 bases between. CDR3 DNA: TGTGCCAGCAGCTTACCCCAGGGAGGAAAGGAGCAGTACTTC. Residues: CASSLPQGGKEQYF.

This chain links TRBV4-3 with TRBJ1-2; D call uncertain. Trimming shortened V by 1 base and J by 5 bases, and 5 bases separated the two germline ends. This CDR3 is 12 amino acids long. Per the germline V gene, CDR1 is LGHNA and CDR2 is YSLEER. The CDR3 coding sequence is TGCGCCAGCAGCCAAGTTGGATATGGCTACACCTTC. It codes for CASSQVGYGYTF.

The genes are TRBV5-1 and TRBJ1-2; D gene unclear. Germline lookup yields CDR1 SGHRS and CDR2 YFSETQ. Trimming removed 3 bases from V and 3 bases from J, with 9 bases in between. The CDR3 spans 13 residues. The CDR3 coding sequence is TGCGCCAGCAGCTCCGGCCGGGACTATGGCTACACCTTC. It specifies CASSSGRDYGYTF.

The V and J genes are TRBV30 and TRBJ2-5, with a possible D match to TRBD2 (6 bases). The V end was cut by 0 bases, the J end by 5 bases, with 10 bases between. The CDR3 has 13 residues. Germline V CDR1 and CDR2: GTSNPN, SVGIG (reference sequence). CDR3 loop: CAWSVYGGETQYF. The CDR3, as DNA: TGTGCCTGGAGTGTATATGGAGGGGAGACCCAGTACTTC. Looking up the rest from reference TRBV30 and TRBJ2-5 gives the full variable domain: SQTIHQWPATLVQPVGSPLSLECTVEGTSNPNLYWYRQAAGRGLQLLFYSVGIGQISSEVPQNLSASRPQDRQFILSSKKLLLSDSGFYLCAWSVYGGETQYFGPGTRLLVL.

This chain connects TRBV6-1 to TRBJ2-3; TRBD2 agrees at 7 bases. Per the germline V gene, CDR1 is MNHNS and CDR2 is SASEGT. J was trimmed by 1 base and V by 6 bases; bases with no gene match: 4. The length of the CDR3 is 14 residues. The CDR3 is CASSKREGTDTQYF. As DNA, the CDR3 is TGTGCCAGCAGCAAACGGGAGGGCACAGATACGCAGTATTTT.

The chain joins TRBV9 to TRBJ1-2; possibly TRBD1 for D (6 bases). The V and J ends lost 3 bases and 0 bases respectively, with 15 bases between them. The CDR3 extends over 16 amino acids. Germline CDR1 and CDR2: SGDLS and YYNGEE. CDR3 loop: CASSANQGPTNYGYTF. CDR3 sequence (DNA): TGTGCCAGCAGCGCAAATCAGGGGCCAACTAACTATGGCTACACCTTC.

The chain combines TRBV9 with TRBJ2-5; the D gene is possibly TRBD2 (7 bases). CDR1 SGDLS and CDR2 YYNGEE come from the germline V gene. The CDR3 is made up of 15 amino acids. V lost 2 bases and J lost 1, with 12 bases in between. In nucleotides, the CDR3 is TGTGCCAGCAGCGTGGGCGGGGGCTTCCAAGAGACCCAGTACTTC. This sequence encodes CASSVGGGFQETQYF.

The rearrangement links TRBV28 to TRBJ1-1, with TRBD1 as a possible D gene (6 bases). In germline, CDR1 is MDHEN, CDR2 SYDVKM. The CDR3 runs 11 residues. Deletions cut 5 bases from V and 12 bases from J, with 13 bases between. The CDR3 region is CASSATGMSFF. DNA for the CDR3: TGTGCCAGCAGTGCCACAGGGATGTCTTTCTTT.

CDR3 DNA: TGCAGCGCTAACTGGGGGTTCACTGAAGCTTTCTTT. It is translated as CSANWGFTEAFF. The chain joins TRBV29-1 to TRBJ1-1, with D possibly TRBD1 on 5 matching bases. Trimming left V 7 bases short and J 4 bases short, with 13 bases between. This CDR3 comprises 12 residues. In germline, CDR1 is SQVTM, CDR2 ANQGSEA.

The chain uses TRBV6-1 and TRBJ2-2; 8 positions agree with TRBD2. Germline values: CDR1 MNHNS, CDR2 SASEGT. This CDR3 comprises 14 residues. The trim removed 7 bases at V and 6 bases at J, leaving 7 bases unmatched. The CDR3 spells CASKPGGNSGELFF. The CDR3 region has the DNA TGTGCCAGCAAGCCGGGGGGGAATTCCGGGGAGCTGTTTTTT.

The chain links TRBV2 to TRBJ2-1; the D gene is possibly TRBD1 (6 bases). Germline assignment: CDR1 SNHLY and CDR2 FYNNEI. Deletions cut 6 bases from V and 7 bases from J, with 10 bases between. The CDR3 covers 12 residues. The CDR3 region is CASRKDSNEQFF. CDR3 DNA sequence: TGTGCCAGCAGAAAGGACAGTAATGAGCAGTTCTTC.

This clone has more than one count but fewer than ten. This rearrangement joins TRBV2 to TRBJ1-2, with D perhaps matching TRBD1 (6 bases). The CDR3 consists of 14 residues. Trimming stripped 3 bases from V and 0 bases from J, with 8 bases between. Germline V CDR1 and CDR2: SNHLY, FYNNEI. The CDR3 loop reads CASSEDRPNYGYTF. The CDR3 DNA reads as TGTGCCAGCAGTGAGGACAGACCTAACTATGGCTACACCTTC.

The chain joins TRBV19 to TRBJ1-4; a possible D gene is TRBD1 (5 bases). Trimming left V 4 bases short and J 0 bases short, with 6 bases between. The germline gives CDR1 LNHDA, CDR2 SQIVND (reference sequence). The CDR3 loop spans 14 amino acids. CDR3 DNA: TGTGCCAGTAGTACAGGGCCAACTAATGAAAAACTGTTTTTT. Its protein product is CASSTGPTNEKLFF.

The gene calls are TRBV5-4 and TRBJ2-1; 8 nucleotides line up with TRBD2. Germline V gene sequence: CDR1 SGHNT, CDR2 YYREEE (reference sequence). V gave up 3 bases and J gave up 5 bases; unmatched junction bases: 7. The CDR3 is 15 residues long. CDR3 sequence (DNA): TGTGCCAGCAGCTCCCCGGGGGGGGCCCACAATGAGCAGTTCTTC. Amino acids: CASSSPGGAHNEQFF.

The CDR3 DNA follows: TGTGCCTCGAACGGCGGGATCGGCACAGATACGCAGTATTTT. It translates to CASNGGIGTDTQYF. This sequence joins TRBV10-3 and TRBJ2-3; the D gene is possibly TRBD2 (6 bases). This CDR3 spans 14 amino acids. V lost 11 bases and J lost 1, with 16 bases in between. The germline V gene encodes CDR1 ENHRY and CDR2 SYGVKD.

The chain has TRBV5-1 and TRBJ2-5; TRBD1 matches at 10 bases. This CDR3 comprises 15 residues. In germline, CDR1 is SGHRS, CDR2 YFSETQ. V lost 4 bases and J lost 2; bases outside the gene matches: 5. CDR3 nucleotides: TGCGCCAGCAGCGGGGGACAGGGGCCGCAAGAGACCCAGTACTTC. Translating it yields CASSGGQGPQETQYF.

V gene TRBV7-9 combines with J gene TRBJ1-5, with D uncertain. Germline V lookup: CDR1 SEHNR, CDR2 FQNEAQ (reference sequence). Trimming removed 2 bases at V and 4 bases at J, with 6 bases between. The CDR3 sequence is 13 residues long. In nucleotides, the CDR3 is TGTGCCAGCAGCTTAAGTCTGAATCAGCCCCAGCATTTT. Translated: CASSLSLNQPQHF.

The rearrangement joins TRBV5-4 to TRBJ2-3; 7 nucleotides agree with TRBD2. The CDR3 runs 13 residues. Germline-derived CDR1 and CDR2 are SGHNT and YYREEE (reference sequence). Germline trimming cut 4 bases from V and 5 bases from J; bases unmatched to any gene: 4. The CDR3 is CASSPSGQDTQYF. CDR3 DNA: TGTGCCAGCAGCCCTAGCGGACAAGATACGCAGTATTTT.

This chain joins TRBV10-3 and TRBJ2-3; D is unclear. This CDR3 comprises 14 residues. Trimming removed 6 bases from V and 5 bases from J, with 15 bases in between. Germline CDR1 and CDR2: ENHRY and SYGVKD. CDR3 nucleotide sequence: TGTGCCATCAGGCGGAATAATCTGGGAGATACGCAGTATTTT. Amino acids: CAIRRNNLGDTQYF.